These 20 T cell receptor beta chains originate from one sample sequenced in a study of cytomegalovirus exposure and HLA in healthy donors. The table came from immunoSEQ multiplex PCR; TCRdb's copy has only in-frame clones and leaves some out. Of 150,000 to 250,000 clones in the sample, approximately 82% were seen once. The sequenced sample consisted of PBMCs. The receptors here all came from a woman aged 25 to 39 in good health and CMV-seropositive.

V usage is TRBV2 and J usage is TRBJ2-2, with 14 bases identical to TRBD2. The CDR3 is made up of 16 amino acids. The V gene end was trimmed by 6 bases and the J gene end by 2 bases; junction bases not matched to a gene: 2. Germline V CDR1 and CDR2: SNHLY, FYNNEI. CDR3 in amino acids: CASRGLAGVNTGELFF. The CDR3 nucleotides are TGTGCCAGCAGGGGACTAGCGGGAGTAAACACCGGGGAGCTGTTTTTT. The whole variable domain, remainder taken from reference TRBV2 and TRBJ2-2, is EPEVTQTPSHQVTQMGQEVILRCVPISNHLYFYWYRQILGQKVEFLVSFYNNEISEKSEIFDDQFSVERPDGSNFTLKIRSTKLEDSAMYFCASRGLAGVNTGELFFGEGSRLTVL.

This clone was seen a few times. Other DNA sequences from this sample encode an identical CDR3 as well. This rearrangement joins TRBV7-9 to TRBJ1-1, with D perhaps matching TRBD1 (5 bases). CDR1 and CDR2 from the germline V gene are SEHNR and FQNEAQ (reference sequence). CDR3 length: 14 amino acids. V lost 1 base, J lost 2 bases, and 8 bases lay in between. In DNA form, the CDR3 reads TGTGCCAGCAGCTTAGGACAGACCAACACTGAAGCTTTCTTT. Translated: CASSLGQTNTEAFF.

The V call is TRBV19, the J call TRBJ2-1, with 10 bases fitting TRBD2. The V gene's germline CDR1 is LNHDA and CDR2 SQIVND (reference sequence). V was clipped by 4 bases and J by 4 bases; unmatched bases: 10. The CDR3 runs to 17 residues. CDR3 nucleotide sequence: TGTGCCAGTAGTACCCTCGCTCAGCGGGGGGGATACAATGAGCAGTTCTTC. It yields the protein CASSTLAQRGGYNEQFF. Based on the CDR3 plus reference TRBV19 and TRBJ2-1, the full variable domain is DGGITQSPKYLFRKEGQNVTLSCEQNLNHDAMYWYRQDPGQGLRLIYYSQIVNDFQKGDIAEGYSVSREKKESFPLTVTSAQKNPTAFYLCASSTLAQRGGYNEQFFGPGTRLTVL.

The J gene is TRBJ1-2, the V gene TRBV29-1; tentatively, D is TRBD1 (5 bases). The CDR3 runs to 13 residues. Trimming pared 1 base from V and 8 bases from J, leaving 14 bases between. The germline V gene encodes CDR1 SQVTM and CDR2 ANQGSEA. In nucleotides, the CDR3 is TGCAGCGTTGAAGTCGGGGGACCAGACGGCTACACCTTC. This gives the protein CSVEVGGPDGYTF.

The chain links TRBV11-2 to TRBJ2-1; a possible D gene is TRBD1 (7 bases). Deletions cut 3 bases from V and 5 bases from J, with 20 bases between. Germline V lookup: CDR1 SGHAT, CDR2 FQNNGV. The CDR3 extends over 17 amino acids. The CDR3 loop reads CASSFFFGPRGDNEQFF. CDR3 coding DNA: TGTGCCAGCAGCTTTTTCTTCGGCCCCAGGGGGGACAATGAGCAGTTCTTC.

This rearrangement joins TRBV7-2 to TRBJ2-3; D unclear. The CDR3 consists of 12 residues. V lost 4 bases, J lost 4 bases, and 6 bases lay in between. Germline CDR1 and CDR2: SGHTA and FQGNSA. CDR3 region: CASSSFPDTQYF. DNA of the CDR3: TGTGCCAGCAGCTCTTTTCCAGATACGCAGTATTTT.

The chain employs TRBV9 and TRBJ2-7; 9 positions agree with TRBD1. The CDR3 contains 15 residues. J lost 6 bases, V lost 3 bases, and 10 bases had no gene match. Germline loops: CDR1 SGDLS, CDR2 YYNGEE. The CDR3 DNA reads as TGTGCCAGCAGCGCCACCCTCCGGACAGGGGTCGAGCAGTACTTC. Amino acid sequence: CASSATLRTGVEQYF.

V gene TRBV29-1 combines with J gene TRBJ2-2; TRBD1 matches at 8 bases. V was pared by 0 bases and J by 8 bases, with 14 bases of the junction left unmatched. The CDR3 is 17 residues long. Looked up from germline, CDR1 is SQVTM and CDR2 is ANQGSEA. Here the CDR3 reads CSVEDLSAGGDDGELFF. The CDR3 nucleotides read TGCAGCGTTGAAGATTTATCAGCAGGGGGCGATGATGGGGAGCTGTTTTTT.

A remark on this clone: The germline gene is not matched at one end of the junction; a read error may be the cause. The rearrangement uses TRBV2 and TRBJ2-2; tentative D call: TRBD1 (6 bases). This CDR3 spans 14 amino acids. Germline values: CDR1 SNHLY, CDR2 FYNNEI. In nucleotides, the CDR3 is TGTGCCAGCAGCGAAGGACAGTTCACCGGGGAGCTGTTTTTT. As protein: CASSEGQFTGELFF.

The CDR3 region has the DNA TGTGCCAGCAGAGACGGACAGGAATGGGGTGAAGCTTTCTTT. It is translated as CASRDGQEWGEAFF. This sequence joins TRBV6-1 and TRBJ1-1, with 7 bases that match TRBD1. Per germline, CDR1 MNHNS and CDR2 SASEGT. V shed 6 bases, J shed 7 bases, and the junction held 11 bases outside the gene matches. The CDR3 spans 14 residues.

This clone was observed once. V and J are TRBV11-1 and TRBJ2-1, with D tentatively TRBD2 (5 bases). The CDR3 totals 17 residues. V lost 0 bases and J lost 5, with 17 bases in between. Germline V CDR1 and CDR2: SGHAT, FQDESV (reference sequence). CDR3 bases: TGTGCCAGCAGCTTAGCCGGCTGGAGGTCCTATGACAATGAGCAGTTCTTC. Residues: CASSLAGWRSYDNEQFF.

The rearrangement joins TRBV2 to TRBJ2-7; 7 bases agree with TRBD2. CDR3 size: 13 residues. J gave up 3 bases and V 4 bases, and 3 bases lay outside the gene matches. Germline loops: CDR1 SNHLY, CDR2 FYNNEI. Written as DNA, the CDR3 is TGTGCCAGCAGTGGGGGACTATTCTACGAGCAGTACTTC. Protein product: CASSGGLFYEQYF.

On this clone itself: Other DNA sequences of this sample code for an identical CDR3. The CDR3 loop is CASSYSFRASTDTQYF. The CDR3 coding sequence is TGTGCCAGCAGTTACTCTTTCAGGGCAAGCACAGATACGCAGTATTTT. The chain links TRBV6-5 to TRBJ2-3; maybe TRBD1 (5 bases). V lost 0 bases, J lost 0 bases, and 10 bases lay in between. This CDR3 is 16 amino acids long. Germline V gene sequence: CDR1 MNHEY, CDR2 SVGAGI.

The genes are TRBV5-4 and TRBJ1-2; the D is unclear. Trimming removed 0 bases from V and 7 bases from J, with 16 bases in between. From germline, CDR1 is SGHNT and CDR2 YYREEE (reference sequence). The CDR3 extends over 15 amino acids. The CDR3 loop is CASSLESTGFGGYTF. The CDR3 DNA reads TGTGCCAGCAGCTTGGAATCTACGGGGTTCGGTGGCTACACCTTC.

The chain carries TRBV28 and TRBJ2-1; possibly TRBD1 for D (6 bases). CDR1 MDHEN and CDR2 SYDVKM come from the germline V gene. With 7 bases removed from V and 4 bases from J, the gap between germline ends came to 14 bases. CDR3 length: 14 residues. CDR3 nucleotides: TGTGCCAGCACGGGACACCAACCGTACAATGAGCAGTTCTTC. It translates to CASTGHQPYNEQFF.

This rearrangement joins TRBV6-5 to TRBJ2-3, with TRBD1 as a possible D gene (6 bases). Germline CDR1 and CDR2: MNHEY and SVGAGI. This CDR3 has 16 amino acids. Deletions cut 0 bases from V and 6 bases from J, with 16 bases between. CDR3 loop: CASSYSLGGESDTQYF. Written as DNA, the CDR3 is TGTGCCAGCAGTTACTCCCTAGGGGGAGAATCGGATACGCAGTATTTT.

This rearrangement joins TRBV7-9 to TRBJ2-3, with 13 bases identical to TRBD2. The CDR3 covers 19 residues. Germline CDR1 is SEHNR and CDR2 is FQNEAQ (reference sequence). With V trimmed by 4 bases and J by 4 bases, 14 bases remained unmatched. Written as DNA, the CDR3 is TGTGCCAGCAGCTCATGGACTAGCGGGGGAGAGGCCGAGGCAGATACGCAGTATTTT. Its translation: CASSSWTSGGEAEADTQYF.

The chain employs TRBV30 and TRBJ2-7, with 7 bases fitting TRBD2. J lost 1 base, V lost 3 bases, and 6 bases had no gene match. This CDR3 has 14 residues. Germline V lookup: CDR1 GTSNPN, CDR2 SVGIG (reference sequence). CDR3 DNA sequence: TGTGCCTGGAGAGGTTGGGGGGGGTCCTACGAGCAGTACTTC. Translating it yields CAWRGWGGSYEQYF. Together with reference TRBV30 and TRBJ2-7, the CDR3 gives the full variable domain: SQTIHQWPATLVQPVGSPLSLECTVEGTSNPNLYWYRQAAGRGLQLLFYSVGIGQISSEVPQNLSASRPQDRQFILSSKKLLLSDSGFYLCAWRGWGGSYEQYFGPGTRLTVT.

This chain links TRBV18 with TRBJ2-6; 7 bases fit TRBD1. CDR3 length: 14 amino acids. V gave up 5 bases and J gave up 4 bases; unmatched junction bases: 2. Looked up from germline, CDR1 is KGHSH and CDR2 is LQKENI. This CDR3 is CASSTGQGANVLTF. In nucleotides, the CDR3 is TGTGCCAGCTCAACGGGACAGGGGGCCAACGTCCTGACTTTC.

This CDR3 is CASSLVAGASNYGYTF. The CDR3 region has the DNA TGTGCCAGCAGTTTAGTAGCGGGGGCATCCAACTATGGCTACACCTTC. The chain joins TRBV27 to TRBJ1-2, with a tentative D call TRBD1 (6 bases). V gave up 2 bases and J gave up 2 bases, with 15 bases separating them. The CDR3 covers 16 residues. Germline V CDR1 and CDR2: MNHEY, SMNVEV (reference sequence).